The 2 T cell receptor beta chains below all came from one sample that was sequenced in a study of shared clonotypes between healthy human individuals (dated by TCRdb to the early 2020s). The receptor library was made with the immunoSEQ multiplex PCR assay. TCRdb took this table from immuneACCESS and kept in-frame rearrangements with V and J called. Such tables lack part of the clones; where checked against another copy, unresolved V genes explain under half of the gap, and the rest is unexplained. The sample table holds a few million clones, of which almost 96% were seen once. Roughly 0.13% of the sample is taken by the ten largest. Sequences were obtained from naive CD4+ T cells sorted from blood. The cell subset or site label, read with the paper, signifies: CD45RA+ positively selected. All receptors come from a man aged 18 to 29 in good health.

V and J are TRBV5-1 and TRBJ2-3; D is unresolved. The CDR3 consists of 15 residues. Germline CDR1 reads SGHRS; CDR2 reads YFSETQ. V dropped 4 bases and J dropped 0 bases, with 12 bases sitting between them. CDR3 sequence (DNA): TGCGCCAGCAGCCCTTGGAAGGGAAGCACAGATACGCAGTATTTT. This translates into CASSPWKGSTDTQYF.

The chain recombines TRBV27 with TRBJ1-5, with D uncertain. Germline loops: CDR1 MNHEY, CDR2 SMNVEV (reference sequence). The CDR3 is made up of 14 amino acids. V was trimmed by 0 bases and J by 2 bases, leaving 5 bases between them. The CDR3 loop is CASSLSARNQPQHF. The CDR3 region has the DNA TGTGCCAGCAGTTTATCGGCCCGCAATCAGCCCCAGCATTTT.